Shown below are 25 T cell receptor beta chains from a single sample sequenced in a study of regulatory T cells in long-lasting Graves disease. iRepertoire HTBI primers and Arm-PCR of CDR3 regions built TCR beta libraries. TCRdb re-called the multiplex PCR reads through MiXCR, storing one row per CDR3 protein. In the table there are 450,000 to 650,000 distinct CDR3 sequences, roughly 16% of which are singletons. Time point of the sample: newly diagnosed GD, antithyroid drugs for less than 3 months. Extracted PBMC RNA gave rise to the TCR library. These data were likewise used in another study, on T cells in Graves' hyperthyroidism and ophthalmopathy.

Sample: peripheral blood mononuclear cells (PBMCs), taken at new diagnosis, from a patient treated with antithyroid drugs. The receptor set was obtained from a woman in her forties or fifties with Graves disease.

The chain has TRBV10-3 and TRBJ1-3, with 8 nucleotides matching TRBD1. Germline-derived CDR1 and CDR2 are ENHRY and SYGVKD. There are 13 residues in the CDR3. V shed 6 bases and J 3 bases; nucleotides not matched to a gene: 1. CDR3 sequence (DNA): TGTGCCATCAGAGACAGGGGTGGAAACACCATATATTTT. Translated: CAIRDRGGNTIYF.

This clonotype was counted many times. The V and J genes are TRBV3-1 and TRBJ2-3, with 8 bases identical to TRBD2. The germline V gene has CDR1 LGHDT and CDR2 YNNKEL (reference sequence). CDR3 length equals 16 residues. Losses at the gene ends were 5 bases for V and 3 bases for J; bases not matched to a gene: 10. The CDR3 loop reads CASSSSRGGYTDTQYF. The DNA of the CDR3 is TGTGCCAGCAGCTCATCCCGGGGGGGGTATACAGATACGCAGTATTTT.

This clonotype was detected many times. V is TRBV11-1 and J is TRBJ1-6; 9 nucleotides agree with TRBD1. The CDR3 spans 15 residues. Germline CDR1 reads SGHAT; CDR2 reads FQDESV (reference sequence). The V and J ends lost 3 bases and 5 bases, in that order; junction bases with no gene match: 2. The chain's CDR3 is CASSLGQGDNSPLHF. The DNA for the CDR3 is TGTGCCAGCAGCTTGGGACAGGGTGATAATTCACCCCTCCACTTT. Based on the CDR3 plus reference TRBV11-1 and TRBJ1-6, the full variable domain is EAEVAQSPRYKITEKSQAVAFWCDPISGHATLYWYRQILGQGPELLVQFQDESVVDDSQLPKDRFSAERLKGVDSTLKIQPAELGDSAMYLCASSLGQGDNSPLHFGNGTRLTVT.

Here the CDR3 DNA reads TGTGCCAGCAGCCCAGCCCGATCCAGGGTAGGAGCTTTCTTT. Its translation is CASSPARSRVGAFF. The chain couples TRBV7-8 to TRBJ1-1; D may be TRBD1 (5 bases). This CDR3 region has 14 residues. Trimming left V 5 bases short and J 10 bases short, with 20 bases between. CDR1 and CDR2 from the germline V gene are SGHVS and FQNEAQ.

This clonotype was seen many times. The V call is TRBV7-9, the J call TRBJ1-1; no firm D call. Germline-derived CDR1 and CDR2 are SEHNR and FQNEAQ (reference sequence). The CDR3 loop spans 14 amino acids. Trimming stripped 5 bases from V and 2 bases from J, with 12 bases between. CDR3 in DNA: TGTGCCAGCAGCCCCGTTAGGAGAAACACTGAAGCTTTCTTT. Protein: CASSPVRRNTEAFF.

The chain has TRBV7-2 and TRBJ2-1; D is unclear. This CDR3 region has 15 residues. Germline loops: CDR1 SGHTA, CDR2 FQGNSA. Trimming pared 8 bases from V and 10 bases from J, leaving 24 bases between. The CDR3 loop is CASGQPEARSVEQFF. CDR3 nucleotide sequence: TGTGCCAGCGGCCAACCCGAAGCACGGTCCGTGGAGCAGTTCTTC.

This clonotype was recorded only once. The CDR3 reads CASIFTGELFF. CDR3 nucleotides: TGTGCCAGCATTTTTACCGGGGAGCTGTTTTTT. The J gene is TRBJ2-2, the V gene TRBV3-1; D gene uncertain. The CDR3 is made up of 11 amino acids. The V end lost 7 bases, the J end lost 5 bases, and 5 bases lay between the germline ends. Germline V gives CDR1 LGHDT, CDR2 YNNKEL (reference sequence).

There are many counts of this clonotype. CDR3 DNA sequence: TGTGCCAGCTCACCCGGCGGGGGTGGTCAGCCCCAGCATTTT. Translating gives CASSPGGGGQPQHF. The chain combines TRBV18 with TRBJ1-5; weak D call: TRBD1 (5 bases). Germline V gives CDR1 KGHSH, CDR2 LQKENI. This CDR3 is built from 14 residues. Trimming stripped 3 bases from V and 6 bases from J, with 12 bases between.

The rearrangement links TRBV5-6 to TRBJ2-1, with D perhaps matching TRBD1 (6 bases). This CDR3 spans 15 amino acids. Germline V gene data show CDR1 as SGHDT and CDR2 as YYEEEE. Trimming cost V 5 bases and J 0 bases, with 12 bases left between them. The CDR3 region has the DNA TGTGCCAGCAGACCCGACAGGAGCTCCTACAATGAGCAGTTCTTC. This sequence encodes CASRPDRSSYNEQFF. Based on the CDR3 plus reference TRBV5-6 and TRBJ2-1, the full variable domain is DAGVTQSPTHLIKTRGQQVTLRCSPKSGHDTVSWYQQALGQGPQFIFQYYEEEERQRGNFPDRFSGHQFPNYSSELNVNALLLGDSALYLCASRPDRSSYNEQFFGPGTRLTVL.

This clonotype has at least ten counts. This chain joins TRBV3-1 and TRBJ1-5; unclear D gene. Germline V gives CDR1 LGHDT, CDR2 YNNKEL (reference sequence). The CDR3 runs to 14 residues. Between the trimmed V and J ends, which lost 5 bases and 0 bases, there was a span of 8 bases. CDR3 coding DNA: TGTGCCAGCAGCAAGACGGATAGCAATCAGCCCCAGCATTTT. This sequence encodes CASSKTDSNQPQHF.

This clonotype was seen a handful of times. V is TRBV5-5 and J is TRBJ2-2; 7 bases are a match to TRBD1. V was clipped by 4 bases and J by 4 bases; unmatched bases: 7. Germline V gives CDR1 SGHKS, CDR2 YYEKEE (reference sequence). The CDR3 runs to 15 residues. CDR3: CASSINRGFTGELFF. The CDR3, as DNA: TGTGCCAGCAGCATTAACAGGGGCTTCACCGGGGAGCTGTTTTTT.

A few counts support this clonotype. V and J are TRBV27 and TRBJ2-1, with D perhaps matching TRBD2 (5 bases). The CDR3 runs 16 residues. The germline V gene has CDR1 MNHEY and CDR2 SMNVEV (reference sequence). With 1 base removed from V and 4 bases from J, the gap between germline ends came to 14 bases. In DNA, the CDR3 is TGTGCCAGCAGTTTATTTTTACTAGGGAGTTACAATGAGCAGTTCTTC. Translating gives CASSLFLLGSYNEQFF.

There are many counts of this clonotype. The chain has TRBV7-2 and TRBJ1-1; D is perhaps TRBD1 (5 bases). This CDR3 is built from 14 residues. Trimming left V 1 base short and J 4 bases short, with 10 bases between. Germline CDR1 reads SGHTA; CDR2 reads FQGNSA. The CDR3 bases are TGTGCCAGCAGCTTAGTGGACATGGCCACTGAAGCTTTCTTT. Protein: CASSLVDMATEAFF.

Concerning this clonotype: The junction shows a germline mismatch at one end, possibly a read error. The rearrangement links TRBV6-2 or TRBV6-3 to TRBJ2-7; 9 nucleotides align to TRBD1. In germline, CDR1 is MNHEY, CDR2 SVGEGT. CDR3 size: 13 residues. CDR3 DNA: TGTGTCAGCAGCGCCGGGACAGGGAACGAGCAGTACTTC. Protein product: CVSSAGTGNEQYF.

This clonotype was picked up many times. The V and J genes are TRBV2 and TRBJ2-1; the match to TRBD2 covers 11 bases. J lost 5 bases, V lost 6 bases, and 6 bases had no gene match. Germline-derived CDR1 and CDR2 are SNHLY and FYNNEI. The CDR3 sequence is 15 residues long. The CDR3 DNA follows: TGTGCCAGCAGCGCCGGGACTAGCGGTAACAATGAGCAGTTCTTC. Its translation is CASSAGTSGNNEQFF.

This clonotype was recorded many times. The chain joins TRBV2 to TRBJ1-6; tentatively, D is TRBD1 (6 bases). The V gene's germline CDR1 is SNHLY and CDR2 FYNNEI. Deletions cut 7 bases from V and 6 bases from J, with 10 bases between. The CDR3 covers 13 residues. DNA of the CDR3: TGTGCCAGCAATGGACAGTCTAATTCACCCCTCCACTTT. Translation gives CASNGQSNSPLHF. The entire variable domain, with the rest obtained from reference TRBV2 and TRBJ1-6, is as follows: EPEVTQTPSHQVTQMGQEVILRCVPISNHLYFYWYRQILGQKVEFLVSFYNNEISEKSEIFDDQFSVERPDGSNFTLKIRSTKLEDSAMYFCASNGQSNSPLHFGNGTRLTVT.

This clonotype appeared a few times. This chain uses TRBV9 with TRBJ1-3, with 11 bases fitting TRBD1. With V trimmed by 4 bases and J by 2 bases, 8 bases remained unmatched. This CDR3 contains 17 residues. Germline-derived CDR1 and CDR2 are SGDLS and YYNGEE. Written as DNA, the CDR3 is TGTGCCAGCAGCCCCCCGGACAGGGGGCGCGCTGGAAACACCATATATTTT. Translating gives CASSPPDRGRAGNTIYF.

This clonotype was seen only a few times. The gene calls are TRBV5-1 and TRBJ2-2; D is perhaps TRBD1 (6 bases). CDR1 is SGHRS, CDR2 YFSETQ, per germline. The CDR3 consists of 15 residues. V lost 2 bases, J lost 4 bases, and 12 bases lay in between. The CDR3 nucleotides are TGCGCCAGCAGCTTACAGGGTACGGGCACCGGGGAGCTGTTTTTT. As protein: CASSLQGTGTGELFF.

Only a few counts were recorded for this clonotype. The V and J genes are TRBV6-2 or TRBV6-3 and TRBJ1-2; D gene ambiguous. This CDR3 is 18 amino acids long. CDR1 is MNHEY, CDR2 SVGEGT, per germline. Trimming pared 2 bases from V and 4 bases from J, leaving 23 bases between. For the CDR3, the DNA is TGTGCCAGCAGTTACGGGAGGAGTGGGGTTATAGGCGGCTATGGCTACACCTTC. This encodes CASSYGRSGVIGGYGYTF.

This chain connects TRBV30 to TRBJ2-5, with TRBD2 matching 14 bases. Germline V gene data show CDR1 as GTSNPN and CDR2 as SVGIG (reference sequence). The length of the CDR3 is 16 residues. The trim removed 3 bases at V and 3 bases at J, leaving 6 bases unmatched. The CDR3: CAWSPGLAGAKETQYF. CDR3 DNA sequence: TGTGCCTGGAGCCCGGGACTAGCGGGGGCTAAAGAGACCCAGTACTTC.

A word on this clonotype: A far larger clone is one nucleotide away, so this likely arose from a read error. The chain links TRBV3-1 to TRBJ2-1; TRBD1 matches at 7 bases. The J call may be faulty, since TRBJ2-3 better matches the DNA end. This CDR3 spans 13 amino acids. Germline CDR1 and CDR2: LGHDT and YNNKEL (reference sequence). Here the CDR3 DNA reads TGTGCCAGCAGCCGGACAGGAGGAGGTACGCAGTATTTT. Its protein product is CASSRTGGGTQYF.

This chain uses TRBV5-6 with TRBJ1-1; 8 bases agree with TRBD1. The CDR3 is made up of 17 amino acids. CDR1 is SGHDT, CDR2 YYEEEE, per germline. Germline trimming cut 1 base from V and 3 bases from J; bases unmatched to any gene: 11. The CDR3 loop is CASSLFRTGLYYTEAFF. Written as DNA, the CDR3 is TGTGCCAGCAGCTTGTTTAGGACAGGGTTATATTACACTGAAGCTTTCTTT.

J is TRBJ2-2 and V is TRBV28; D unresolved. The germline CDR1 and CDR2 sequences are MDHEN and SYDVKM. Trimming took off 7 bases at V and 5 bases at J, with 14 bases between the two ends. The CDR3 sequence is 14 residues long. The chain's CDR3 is CASMSAPSTGELFF. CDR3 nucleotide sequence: TGTGCCAGCATGTCCGCACCAAGTACCGGGGAGCTGTTTTTT.

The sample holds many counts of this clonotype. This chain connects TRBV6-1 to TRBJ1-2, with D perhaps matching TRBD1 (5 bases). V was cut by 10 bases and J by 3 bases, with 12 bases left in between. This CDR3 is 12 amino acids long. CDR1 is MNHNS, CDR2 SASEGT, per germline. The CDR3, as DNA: TGTGCCACCAAGGTGGGGGACTATGGCTACACCTTC. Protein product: CATKVGDYGYTF.

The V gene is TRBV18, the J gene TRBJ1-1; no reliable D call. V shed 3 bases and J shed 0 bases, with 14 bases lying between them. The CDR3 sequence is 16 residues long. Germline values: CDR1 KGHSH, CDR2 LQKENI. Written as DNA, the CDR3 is TGTGCCAGCTCACCCGGAGGTTCCGAGCTGAACACTGAAGCTTTCTTT. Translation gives CASSPGGSELNTEAFF.